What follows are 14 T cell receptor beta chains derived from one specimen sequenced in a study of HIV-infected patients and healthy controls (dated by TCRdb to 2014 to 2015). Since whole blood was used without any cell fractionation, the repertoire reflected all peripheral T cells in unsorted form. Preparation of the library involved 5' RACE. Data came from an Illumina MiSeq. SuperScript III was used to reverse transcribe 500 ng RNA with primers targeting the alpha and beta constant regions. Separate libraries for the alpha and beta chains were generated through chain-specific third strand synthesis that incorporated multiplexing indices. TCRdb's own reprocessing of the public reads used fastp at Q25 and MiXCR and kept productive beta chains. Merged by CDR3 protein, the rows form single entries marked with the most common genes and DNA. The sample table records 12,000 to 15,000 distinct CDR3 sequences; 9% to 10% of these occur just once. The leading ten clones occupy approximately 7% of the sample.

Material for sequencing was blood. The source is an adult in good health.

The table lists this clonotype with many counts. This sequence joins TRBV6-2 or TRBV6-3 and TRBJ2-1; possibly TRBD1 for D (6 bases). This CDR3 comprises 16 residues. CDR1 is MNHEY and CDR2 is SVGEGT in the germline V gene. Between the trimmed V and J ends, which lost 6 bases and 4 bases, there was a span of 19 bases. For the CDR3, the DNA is TGTGCCAGCAGCCAGTTACCCAGGGGTCTTTACAATGAGCAGTTCTTC. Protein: CASSQLPRGLYNEQFF.

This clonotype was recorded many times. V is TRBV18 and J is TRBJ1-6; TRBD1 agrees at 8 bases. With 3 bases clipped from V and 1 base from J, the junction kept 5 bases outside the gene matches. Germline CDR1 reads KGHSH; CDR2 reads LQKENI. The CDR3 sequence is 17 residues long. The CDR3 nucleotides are TGTGCCAGCTCACCGGGGACAGGAAGATCCTATAATTCACCCCTCCACTTT. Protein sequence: CASSPGTGRSYNSPLHF.

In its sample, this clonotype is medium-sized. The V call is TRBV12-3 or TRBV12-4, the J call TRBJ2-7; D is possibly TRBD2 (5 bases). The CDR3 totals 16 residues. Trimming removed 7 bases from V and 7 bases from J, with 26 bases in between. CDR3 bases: TGTGCCAGCACCCCATCGCTGGGAGTTCTCCCCGGGGAGCAGTACTTC. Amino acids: CASTPSLGVLPGEQYF.

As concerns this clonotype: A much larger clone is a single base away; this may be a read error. Here the CDR3 reads CASIFGLDTEAFF. The CDR3 DNA sequence: TGTGCCAGCATCTTTGGTTTGGACACTGAAGCTTTCTTT. The chain carries TRBV5-4 and TRBJ1-1; D unclear. Trimming removed 6 bases from V and 3 bases from J, with 12 bases in between. Germline loops: CDR1 SGHNT, CDR2 YYREEE (reference sequence). The length of the CDR3 is 13 residues.

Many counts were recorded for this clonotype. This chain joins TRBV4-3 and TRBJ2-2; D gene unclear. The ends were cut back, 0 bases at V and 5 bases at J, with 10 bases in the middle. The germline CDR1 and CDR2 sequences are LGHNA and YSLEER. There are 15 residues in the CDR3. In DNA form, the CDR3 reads TGCGCCAGCAGCCAAGATAGCCGAGAAACCGGGGAGCTGTTTTTT. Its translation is CASSQDSRETGELFF.

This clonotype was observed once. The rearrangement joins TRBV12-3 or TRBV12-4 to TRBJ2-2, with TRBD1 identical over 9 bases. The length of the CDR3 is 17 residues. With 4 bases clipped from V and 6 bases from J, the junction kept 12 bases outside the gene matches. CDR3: CASSSSYGTGFPGELFF. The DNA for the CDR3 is TGTGCCAGCAGTTCCTCCTACGGGACAGGGTTCCCCGGGGAGCTGTTTTTT.

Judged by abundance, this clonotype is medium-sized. DNA for the CDR3: TGCAGCGTTCTCCGGGACCAAGAGACCCAGTACTTC. Translation gives CSVLRDQETQYF. The rearrangement links TRBV29-1 to TRBJ2-5; no definite D call. This CDR3 is built from 12 residues. Trimming pared 5 bases from V and 0 bases from J, leaving 7 bases between. Germline loops: CDR1 SQVTM, CDR2 ANQGSEA.

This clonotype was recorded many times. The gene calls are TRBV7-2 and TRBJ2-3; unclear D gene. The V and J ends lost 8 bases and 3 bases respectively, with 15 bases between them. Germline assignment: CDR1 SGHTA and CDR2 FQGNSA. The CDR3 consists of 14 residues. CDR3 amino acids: CASVVFVGTDTQYF. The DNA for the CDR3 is TGTGCCAGCGTCGTTTTCGTAGGGACAGATACGCAGTATTTT.

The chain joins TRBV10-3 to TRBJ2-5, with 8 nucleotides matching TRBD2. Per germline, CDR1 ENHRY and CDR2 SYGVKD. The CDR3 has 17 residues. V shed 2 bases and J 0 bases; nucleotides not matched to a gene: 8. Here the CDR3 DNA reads TGTGCCATCAGTGAGGGTGAAGCGGGAGAGTACCAAGAGACCCAGTACTTC. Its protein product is CAISEGEAGEYQETQYF.

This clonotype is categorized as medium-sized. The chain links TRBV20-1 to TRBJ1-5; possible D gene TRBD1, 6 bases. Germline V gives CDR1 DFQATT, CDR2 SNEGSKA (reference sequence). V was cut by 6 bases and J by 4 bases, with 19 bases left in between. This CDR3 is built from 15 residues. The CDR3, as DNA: TGCAGTGCCCTTGTGGACAGTGACCTTAATCAGCCCCAGCATTTT. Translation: CSALVDSDLNQPQHF.

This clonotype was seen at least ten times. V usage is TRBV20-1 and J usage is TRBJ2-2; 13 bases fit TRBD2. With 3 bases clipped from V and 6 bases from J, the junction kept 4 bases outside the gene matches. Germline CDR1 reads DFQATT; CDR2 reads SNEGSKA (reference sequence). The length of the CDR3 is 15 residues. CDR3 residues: CSASTSGRAAGELFF. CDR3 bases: TGCAGTGCTAGCACTAGCGGGAGGGCCGCCGGGGAGCTGTTTTTT.

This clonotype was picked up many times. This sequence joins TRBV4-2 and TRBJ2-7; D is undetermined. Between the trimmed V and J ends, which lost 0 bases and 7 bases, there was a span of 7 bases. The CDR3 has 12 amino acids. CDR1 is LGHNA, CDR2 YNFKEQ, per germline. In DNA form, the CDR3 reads TGTGCCAGCAGCCAAGACCCGGAAGAGCAGTACTTC. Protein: CASSQDPEEQYF.

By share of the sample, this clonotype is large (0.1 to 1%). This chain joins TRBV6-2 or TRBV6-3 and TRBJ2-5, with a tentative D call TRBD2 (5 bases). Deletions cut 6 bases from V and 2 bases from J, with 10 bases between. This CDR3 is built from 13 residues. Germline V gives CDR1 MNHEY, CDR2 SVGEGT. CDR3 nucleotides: TGTGCCAGCAGCCACGGGGAACAAGAGACCCAGTACTTC. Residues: CASSHGEQETQYF.

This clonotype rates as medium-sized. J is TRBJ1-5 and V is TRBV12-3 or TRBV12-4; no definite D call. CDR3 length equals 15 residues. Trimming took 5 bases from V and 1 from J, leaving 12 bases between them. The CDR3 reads CASSTGLSSNQPQHF. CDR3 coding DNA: TGTGCCAGCAGTACGGGATTATCAAGCAATCAGCCCCAGCATTTT.